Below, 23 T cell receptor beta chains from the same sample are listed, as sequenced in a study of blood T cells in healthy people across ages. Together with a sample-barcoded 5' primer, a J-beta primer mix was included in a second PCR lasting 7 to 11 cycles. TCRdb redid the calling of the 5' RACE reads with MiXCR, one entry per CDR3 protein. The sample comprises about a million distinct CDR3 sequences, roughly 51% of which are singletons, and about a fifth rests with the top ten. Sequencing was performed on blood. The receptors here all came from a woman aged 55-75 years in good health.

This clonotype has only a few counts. DNA of the CDR3: TGTGCCAGCAGGGGGCAGGGGTGGTACGAGCAGTACTTC. Its translation: CASRGQGWYEQYF. V is TRBV12-3 or TRBV12-4 and J is TRBJ2-7, with a possible D match to TRBD1 (6 bases). The ends were cut back, 6 bases at V and 4 bases at J, with 13 bases in the middle. This CDR3 spans 13 amino acids.

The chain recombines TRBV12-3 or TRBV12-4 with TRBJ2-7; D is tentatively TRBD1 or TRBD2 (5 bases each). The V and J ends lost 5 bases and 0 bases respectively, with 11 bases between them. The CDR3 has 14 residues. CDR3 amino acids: CASSRDGVSYEQYF. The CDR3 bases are TGTGCCAGCAGTAGGGACGGTGTCTCCTACGAGCAGTACTTC.

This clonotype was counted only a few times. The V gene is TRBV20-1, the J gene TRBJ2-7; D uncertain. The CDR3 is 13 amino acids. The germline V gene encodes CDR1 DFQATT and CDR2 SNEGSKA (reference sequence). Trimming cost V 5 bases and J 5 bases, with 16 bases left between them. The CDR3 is CSAETYFLDEQYF. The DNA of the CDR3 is TGCAGTGCTGAGACTTACTTCTTGGACGAGCAGTACTTC.

The DNA for the CDR3 is TGTGCCAGCAGCCAAGATCTTGGGACCTATGGCTACACCTTC. Translating gives CASSQDLGTYGYTF. The chain joins TRBV4-2 to TRBJ1-2; tentatively, D is TRBD1 (5 bases). The CDR3 is made up of 14 amino acids. CDR1 is LGHNA, CDR2 YNFKEQ, per germline. Trimming cost V 0 bases and J 4 bases, with 9 bases left between them.

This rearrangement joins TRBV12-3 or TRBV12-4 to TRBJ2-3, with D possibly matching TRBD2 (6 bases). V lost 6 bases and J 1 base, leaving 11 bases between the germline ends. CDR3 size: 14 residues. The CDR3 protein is CASRDERGTDTQYF. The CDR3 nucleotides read TGTGCCAGCAGAGACGAGCGGGGCACAGATACGCAGTATTTT.

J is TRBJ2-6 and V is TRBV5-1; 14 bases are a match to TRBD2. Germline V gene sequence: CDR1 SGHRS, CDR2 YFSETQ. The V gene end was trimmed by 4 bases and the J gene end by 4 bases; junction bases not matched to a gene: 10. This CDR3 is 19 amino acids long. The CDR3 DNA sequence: TGCGCCAGCAGCGAAAGACTAGCGGGAGGGCCTTCCGGGGCCAACGTCCTGACTTTC. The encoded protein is CASSERLAGGPSGANVLTF.

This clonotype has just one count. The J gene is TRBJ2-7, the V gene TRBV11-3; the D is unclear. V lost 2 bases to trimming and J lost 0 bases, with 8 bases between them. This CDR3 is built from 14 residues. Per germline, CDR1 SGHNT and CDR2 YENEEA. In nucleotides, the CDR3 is TGTGCCAGCAGCTTATCTTTGAACTCCTACGAGCAGTACTTC. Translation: CASSLSLNSYEQYF.

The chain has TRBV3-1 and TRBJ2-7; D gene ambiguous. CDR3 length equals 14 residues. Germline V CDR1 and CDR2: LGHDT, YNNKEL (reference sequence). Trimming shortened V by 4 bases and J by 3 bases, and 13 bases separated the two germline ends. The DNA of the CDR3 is TGTGCCAGCAGCCCCAATCCCCTGGACTACGAGCAGTACTTC. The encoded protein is CASSPNPLDYEQYF.

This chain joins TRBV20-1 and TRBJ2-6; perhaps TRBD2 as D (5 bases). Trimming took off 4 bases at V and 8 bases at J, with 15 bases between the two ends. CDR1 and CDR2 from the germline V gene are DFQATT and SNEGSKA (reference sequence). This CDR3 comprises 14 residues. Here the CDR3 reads CSANPSPGTNVLTF. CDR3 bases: TGCAGTGCTAACCCTAGCCCCGGGACCAACGTCCTGACTTTC.

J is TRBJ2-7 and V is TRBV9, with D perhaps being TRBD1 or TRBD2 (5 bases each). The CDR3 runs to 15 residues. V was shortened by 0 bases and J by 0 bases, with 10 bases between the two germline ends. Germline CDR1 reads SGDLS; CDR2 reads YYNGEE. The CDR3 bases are TGTGCCAGCAGCGTAGACGGGGCGAGCTCCTACGAGCAGTACTTC. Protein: CASSVDGASSYEQYF.

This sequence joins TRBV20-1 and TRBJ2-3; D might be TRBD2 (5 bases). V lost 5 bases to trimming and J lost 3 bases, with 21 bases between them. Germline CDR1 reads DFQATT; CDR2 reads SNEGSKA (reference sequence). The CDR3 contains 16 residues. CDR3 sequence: CSADLLADGGTDTQYF. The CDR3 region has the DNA TGCAGTGCTGACCTTCTCGCGGATGGAGGAACAGATACGCAGTATTTT.

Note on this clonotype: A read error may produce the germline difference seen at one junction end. CDR3 coding DNA: TGCGGTGCTTCCCGGGCGGGGAGCTCCTACGAGCAGTACTTC. Translated, it gives CGASRAGSSYEQYF. V is TRBV20-1 and J is TRBJ2-7; D may be TRBD2 (6 bases). The CDR3 covers 14 residues. The V gene's germline CDR1 is DFQATT and CDR2 SNEGSKA (reference sequence).

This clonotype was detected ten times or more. CDR3 loop: CAISPTSTKAEQYF. CDR3 nucleotides: TGTGCCATCAGTCCGACTAGCACCAAAGCCGAGCAGTACTTC. This chain connects TRBV10-3 to TRBJ2-7; the match to TRBD2 covers 7 bases. The germline V gene has CDR1 ENHRY and CDR2 SYGVKD. The CDR3 runs 14 residues. Trimming at V came to 5 bases and at J to 6 bases, leaving 10 bases not matched to a gene.

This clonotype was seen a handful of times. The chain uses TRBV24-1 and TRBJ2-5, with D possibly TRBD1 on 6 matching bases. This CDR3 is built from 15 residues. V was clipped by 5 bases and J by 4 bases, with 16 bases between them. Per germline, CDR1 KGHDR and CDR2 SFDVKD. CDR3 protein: CATSARSGAGETQYF. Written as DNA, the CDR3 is TGTGCCACCAGTGCACGTTCAGGGGCGGGAGAGACCCAGTACTTC.

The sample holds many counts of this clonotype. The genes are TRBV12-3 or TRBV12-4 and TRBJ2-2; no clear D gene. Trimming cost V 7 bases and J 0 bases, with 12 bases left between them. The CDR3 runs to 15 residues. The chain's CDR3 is CASTVWGSNTGELFF. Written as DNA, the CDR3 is TGTGCCAGCACGGTCTGGGGATCGAACACCGGGGAGCTGTTTTTT.

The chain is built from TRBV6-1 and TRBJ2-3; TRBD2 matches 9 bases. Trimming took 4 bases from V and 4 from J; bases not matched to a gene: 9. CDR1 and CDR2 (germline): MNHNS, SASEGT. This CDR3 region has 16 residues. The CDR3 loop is CASSGGLAGSSDTQYF. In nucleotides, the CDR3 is TGTGCCAGCAGTGGTGGGCTAGCGGGAAGTTCAGATACGCAGTATTTT.

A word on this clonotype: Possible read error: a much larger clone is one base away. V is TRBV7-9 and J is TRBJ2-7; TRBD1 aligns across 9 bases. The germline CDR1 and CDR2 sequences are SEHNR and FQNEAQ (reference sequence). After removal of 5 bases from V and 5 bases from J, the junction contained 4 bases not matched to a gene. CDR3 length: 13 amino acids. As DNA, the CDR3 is TGTGCCAGCAGCCGGGACAGGGTCCACGAGCAGTACTTC. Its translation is CASSRDRVHEQYF.

CDR3 bases: TGTGCCAGCAGCGTAGTCCGAAGTGGCTACACCTTC. This encodes CASSVVRSGYTF. This rearrangement joins TRBV9 to TRBJ1-2, with D hard to call. The ends were cut back, 0 bases at V and 7 bases at J, with 7 bases in the middle. Germline V gene sequence: CDR1 SGDLS, CDR2 YYNGEE. CDR3 length: 12 residues.

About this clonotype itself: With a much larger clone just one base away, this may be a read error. This CDR3 is CASSLTSGRALVRETQYF. As DNA, the CDR3 is TGTGCCAGCAGCCTCACTAGCGGGAGGGCCCTCGTTCGAGAGACCCAGTACTTC. The chain combines TRBV28 with TRBJ2-5; 13 bases align to TRBD2. Germline trimming cut 6 bases from V and 4 bases from J; bases unmatched to any gene: 14. CDR1 MDHEN and CDR2 SYDVKM come from the germline V gene. The CDR3 runs to 18 residues.

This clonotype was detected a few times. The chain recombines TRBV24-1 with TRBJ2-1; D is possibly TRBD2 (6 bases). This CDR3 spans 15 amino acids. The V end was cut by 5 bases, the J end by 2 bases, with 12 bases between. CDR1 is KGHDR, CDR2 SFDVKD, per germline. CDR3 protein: CATSGGRQAYNEQFF. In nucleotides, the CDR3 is TGTGCCACCAGTGGAGGGAGGCAGGCCTACAATGAGCAGTTCTTC.

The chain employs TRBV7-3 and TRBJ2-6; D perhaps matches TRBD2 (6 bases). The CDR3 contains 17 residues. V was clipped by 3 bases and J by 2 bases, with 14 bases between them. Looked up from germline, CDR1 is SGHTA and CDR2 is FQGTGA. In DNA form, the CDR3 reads TGTGCCAGCAGCTTGGATAGCGGTGGGACTGGGGCCAACGTCCTGACTTTC. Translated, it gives CASSLDSGGTGANVLTF.

For the CDR3, the DNA is TGTGCCAGCAGTCTAGCGGGGGTCCAAGATACGCAGTATTTT. Residues: CASSLAGVQDTQYF. This chain uses TRBV28 with TRBJ2-3, with 10 bases aligning to TRBD2. The CDR3 runs 14 residues. After removal of 5 bases from V and 5 bases from J, the junction contained 4 bases not matched to a gene. The V gene's germline CDR1 is MDHEN and CDR2 SYDVKM.

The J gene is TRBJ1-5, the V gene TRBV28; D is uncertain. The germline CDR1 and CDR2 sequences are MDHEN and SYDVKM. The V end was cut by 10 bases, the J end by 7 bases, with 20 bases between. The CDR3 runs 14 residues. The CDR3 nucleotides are TGTGCCACCTGGATTGGCAGAACCATACAGCCCCAGCATTTT. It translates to CATWIGRTIQPQHF.